This passage covers 13 T cell receptor beta chains from one sample sequenced in a study of blood T cells in healthy people across ages. The second PCR ran about 6 to 11 cycles with a sample-barcoded 5' primer and J-beta primers. TCRdb used MiXCR to reprocess the 5' RACE reads, holding one entry per CDR3 protein. The data contain roughly 1.6 million distinct CDR3 sequences, about 32% of them seen just once; the ten biggest clones take up 11%. Sequencing was done on a sample of blood. The receptors derive from a woman between 25 and 40 years old in good health.

In its sample, this clonotype was seen a few times. J is TRBJ2-7 and V is TRBV10-3; a weak D match, TRBD1 (5 bases). V dropped 3 bases and J dropped 2 bases, with 11 bases sitting between them. Germline values: CDR1 ENHRY, CDR2 SYGVKD. The CDR3 loop spans 14 amino acids. CDR3 bases: TGTGCCATCAGTGAATTCCGACAGACCTACGAGCAGTACTTC. Protein: CAISEFRQTYEQYF.

The chain combines TRBV12-3 or TRBV12-4 with TRBJ1-1; 8 bases fit TRBD1. After removal of 1 base from V and 5 bases from J, the junction contained 6 bases not matched to a gene. There are 15 residues in the CDR3. The CDR3 loop is CASSLGAGGKTEAFF. In DNA, the CDR3 is TGTGCCAGCAGTTTAGGTGCAGGGGGCAAAACTGAAGCTTTCTTT.

The V gene is TRBV20-1, the J gene TRBJ1-1; TRBD1 matches at 7 bases. The germline CDR1 and CDR2 sequences are DFQATT and SNEGSKA (reference sequence). The length of the CDR3 is 13 residues. The J segment lost 7 bases and the V segment lost 5 bases, leaving 10 bases of the junction unmatched. In DNA form, the CDR3 reads TGCAGTGCTGGACATTGGGACAGAGGTGAAGCTTTCTTT. It encodes CSAGHWDRGEAFF.

This chain links TRBV9 with TRBJ2-5; 10 bases are a match to TRBD2. The CDR3 contains 16 residues. CDR1 is SGDLS and CDR2 is YYNGEE in the germline V gene. V lost 3 bases and J lost 1; bases outside the gene matches: 6. The CDR3 is CASSAGTSAFQETQYF. The CDR3 nucleotides are TGTGCCAGCAGCGCAGGGACTAGCGCTTTCCAAGAGACCCAGTACTTC.

The chain has TRBV2 and TRBJ2-7; D possibly uses TRBD1 or TRBD2 (6 bases each). Trimming pared 10 bases from V and 2 bases from J, leaving 18 bases between. Per germline, CDR1 SNHLY and CDR2 FYNNEI. This CDR3 contains 14 residues. CDR3 nucleotide sequence: TGTGCCACCGGAGGAGGGGACACAACCTACGAGCAGTACTTC. This encodes CATGGGDTTYEQYF.

The rearrangement uses TRBV20-1 and TRBJ2-5; the D gene is possibly TRBD1 (7 bases). Trimming pared 0 bases from V and 0 bases from J, leaving 17 bases between. Germline CDR1 reads DFQATT; CDR2 reads SNEGSKA (reference sequence). The CDR3 has 17 residues. The CDR3 protein is CSARDSQGGSYQETQYF. In DNA form, the CDR3 reads TGCAGTGCTAGAGACTCTCAGGGGGGATCGTACCAAGAGACCCAGTACTTC.

The sample holds a few counts of this clonotype. The chain couples TRBV27 to TRBJ2-7; TRBD2 aligns across 8 bases. The CDR3 length is 14 residues. The V and J ends lost 3 bases and 6 bases, in that order; junction bases with no gene match: 7. CDR1 is MNHEY and CDR2 is SMNVEV in the germline V gene (reference sequence). The CDR3 nucleotides are TGTGCCAGCAGTTTCCAAGCGGGGGACGGCGAGCAGTACTTC. Translated: CASSFQAGDGEQYF.

The chain is built from TRBV7-9 and TRBJ2-3; D perhaps matches TRBD2 (6 bases). Germline CDR1 SEHNR, CDR2 FQNEAQ (reference sequence). The CDR3 totals 17 residues. V dropped 5 bases and J dropped 2 bases, with 20 bases sitting between them. The CDR3 DNA is TGTGCCAGCAGCGGGAGGCCAGCGGAGGATTCCACAGATACGCAGTATTTT. This translates into CASSGRPAEDSTDTQYF. Combining the CDR3 with reference TRBV7-9 and TRBJ2-3 gives the whole variable domain DTGVSQNPRHKITKRGQNVTFRCDPISEHNRLYWYRQTLGQGPEFLTYFQNEAQLEKSRLLSDRFSAERPKGSFSTLEIQRTEQGDSAMYLCASSGRPAEDSTDTQYFGPGTRLTVL.

Concerning this clonotype itself: One end of the junction varies from germline; a read error may be responsible. The rearrangement joins TRBV20-1 to TRBJ2-1; 8 nucleotides agree with TRBD2. CDR3 length equals 14 residues. Germline V lookup: CDR1 DFQATT, CDR2 SNEGSKA (reference sequence). The CDR3 spells CSTRDGRAANEQFF. The CDR3 bases are TGCAGTACTAGAGACGGGAGGGCAGCCAATGAGCAGTTCTTC.

The CDR3 region is CSASALLAEQYF. For the CDR3, the DNA is TGCAGTGCTAGTGCACTCTTAGCCGAGCAGTACTTC. The rearrangement uses TRBV20-1 and TRBJ2-4; D remains ambiguous. The J call may be incorrect, as the DNA end agrees better with TRBJ2-7. The CDR3 consists of 12 residues. The germline V gene has CDR1 DFQATT and CDR2 SNEGSKA (reference sequence).

This clonotype has more than one count but fewer than ten. This chain joins TRBV13 and TRBJ2-7; 7 positions agree with TRBD2. Trimming removed 7 bases from V and 1 base from J; junction bases left unmatched: 7. The CDR3 totals 14 residues. Germline CDR1 reads PRHDT; CDR2 reads FYEKMQ (reference sequence). The DNA of the CDR3 is TGTGCCAGCAACAAAGCGGGGACTTCCTACGAGCAGTACTTC. It translates to CASNKAGTSYEQYF.

The sample holds a few counts of this clonotype. The chain employs TRBV5-1 and TRBJ1-2; 7 bases align to TRBD1. Germline CDR1 SGHRS, CDR2 YFSETQ. Losses at the gene ends were 4 bases for V and 4 bases for J; bases not matched to a gene: 7. This CDR3 has 14 amino acids. The CDR3 reads CASSNRGESYGYTF. In nucleotides, the CDR3 is TGCGCCAGCAGCAACAGGGGCGAGAGCTATGGCTACACCTTC.

V usage is TRBV6-5 and J usage is TRBJ2-6; D is perhaps TRBD1 or TRBD2 (5 bases each). With 0 bases removed from V and 0 bases from J, the gap between germline ends came to 12 bases. There are 18 residues in the CDR3. Germline V CDR1 and CDR2: MNHEY, SVGAGI. For the CDR3, the DNA is TGTGCCAGCAGTTACTCGAGGGGCACGTACTCTGGGGCCAACGTCCTGACTTTC. Encoded protein: CASSYSRGTYSGANVLTF.